These 2 T cell receptor beta chains were all obtained from the same sample, sequenced in a study of post-analysis software for immune sequencing data. Study-wide points: The study found TRBV5-6, TRBV5-1 and TRBV20-1 among about five TRBV segments more frequent in patients than controls.

Sequencing libraries made from TCR beta cDNA carried unique molecular identifiers. One entry per CDR3 protein, called by TCRdb with MiXCR from the PCR reads. The sample carries fewer than 850,000 distinct CDR3 sequences, roughly 30% recorded once. For these TCRs, the target antigens are not known. The material sequenced was blood. The receptor source for this set is a girl under 18 with multiple sclerosis.

The J gene is TRBJ2-3, the V gene TRBV12-5; tentative D call: TRBD1 (6 bases). The CDR3 loop spans 16 amino acids. Germline values: CDR1 LGHNT, CDR2 FRNRAP. Trimming took off 4 bases at V and 2 bases at J, with 16 bases between the two ends. The chain's CDR3 is CASGSGQYGYTDTQYF. In nucleotides, the CDR3 is TGTGCTAGTGGTTCCGGACAGTATGGTTACACAGATACGCAGTATTTT.

Worth noting for this clonotype: A junction boundary mismatches the germline segment, possibly from a read error. This chain connects TRBV15 to TRBJ1-1; a weak D match, TRBD1 (5 bases). The germline V gene encodes CDR1 LNHNV and CDR2 YYDKDF (reference sequence). The CDR3 has 14 amino acids. The CDR3 bases are TGTGCCACCAGCCGAGAGGGGATGAACACTGAAGCTTTCTTT. Translated, it gives CATSREGMNTEAFF.